One sample yielded the 3 T cell receptor beta chains listed below, sequenced in a study of PD-1 blockade in classical Hodgkin lymphoma. Sample time point: cycle 4 day 1 (C4D1), after five to seven weeks of nivolumab. Every patient experienced relapse after autologous stem cell transplantation, and brentuximab vedotin exposure varied. TCRdb keeps only in-frame clones here, not all; method: immunoSEQ multiplex PCR. The sample contains approximately 61,000 clones, 87% of which appear only once. Sequencing used peripheral blood mononuclear cells (PBMCs), obtained before the fourth cycle of nivolumab. Receptors originate from a human donor with classical Hodgkin lymphoma.

Remarks on this clone: The junction and the germline gene differ at one end; a read error may be behind it. In the same sample, other DNA sequences code for this CDR3. The rearrangement joins TRBV29-1 to TRBJ1-1; D not certain. The CDR3 loop spans 12 amino acids. Per the germline V gene, CDR1 is SQVTM and CDR2 is ANQGSEA. This chain's CDR3 is CSNDPMNTEAFF. For the CDR3, the DNA is TGTAGCAACGACCCCATGAACACTGAAGCTTTCTTT.

This sequence joins TRBV18 and TRBJ1-2; 7 bases fit TRBD1. V lost 2 bases, J lost 4 bases, and 4 bases stayed unmatched. The CDR3 sequence is 14 residues long. CDR1 is KGHSH and CDR2 is LQKENI in the germline V gene. The CDR3 region has the DNA TGTGCCAGCTCACCAGGGGGACAGCTCTATGGCTACACCTTC. It translates to CASSPGGQLYGYTF.

The CDR3 spells CASSDTGGAGNTIYF. CDR3 in DNA: TGTGCCAGCAGTGACACAGGGGGCGCCGGAAACACCATATATTTT. The chain employs TRBV6-6 and TRBJ1-3; 9 bases align to TRBD1. This CDR3 spans 15 amino acids. V dropped 5 bases and J dropped 4; count of bases not matched to a gene: 6. Germline-derived CDR1 and CDR2 are MNHNY and SVGAGI (reference sequence).